This is a list of T cell receptor beta chains from one sample in a study of T cell changes during pregnancy in multiple sclerosis. Data came from immunoSEQ multiplex PCR; TCRdb stores just in-frame clones and leaves some out. The table includes about 50,000 clones, roughly nine tenths detected once. Sequenced here: CD8+ T cells from peripheral blood mononuclear cells, sampled after pregnancy. The receptors were sampled from a female donor with multiple sclerosis, enrolled in a pregnancy study. Both conserved end residues are part of each CDR3. A D gene is named only where the DNA matches it firmly. Clone size appears in some rows only: once, few, many, or a class for an expanded clone.

j_call d_call v_call clone_size cdr3_aa cdr3_nt
TRBJ1-1 - TRBV5-5 - CASSYLDWNTEAFF TGTGCCAGCAGTTATCTGGACTGGAACACTGAAGCTTTCTTT
TRBJ2-2 - TRBV29-1 - CSVETGHSNTGELFF TGCAGCGTTGAAACGGGACATTCGAACACCGGGGAGCTGTTTTTT
TRBJ2-7 TRBD1 TRBV19 once CASSSVGQVSTYEQYF TGTGCCAGTAGTTCCGTCGGACAGGTGTCGACCTACGAGCAGTACTTC
TRBJ2-1 - TRBV7-2 - CASSPQGEQFF TGTGCCAGCAGCCCTCAGGGTGAGCAGTTCTTC
TRBJ1-2 TRBD1 TRBV9 - CASSPPTGKGSGYTF TGTGCCAGCAGCCCCCCGACAGGGAAGGGCTCTGGCTACACCTTC
TRBJ1-2 TRBD1 TRBV6-5 - CASSPRTGAPGGYTF TGTGCCAGCAGTCCTAGGACAGGGGCCCCTGGTGGCTACACCTTC
TRBJ2-1 - TRBV5-4 - CASSLTGFGYNEQFF TGTGCCAGCAGCCTTACAGGTTTCGGCTACAATGAGCAGTTCTTC
TRBJ2-2 TRBD1 TRBV6-5 - CASTGTGKTGELFF TGTGCCAGCACCGGGACAGGGAAAACCGGGGAGCTGTTTTTT
TRBJ2-1 TRBD2 TRBV11-2 once CASSPTSPYNEQFF TGTGCCAGCAGCCCGACTAGCCCCTACAATGAGCAGTTCTTC
TRBJ2-3 - TRBV27 - CASTAQGISTDTQYF TGTGCCAGCACCGCGCAGGGGATAAGCACAGATACGCAGTATTTT
TRBJ1-6 - TRBV7-9 - CASFDTPSHSPLHF TGTGCCAGCTTCGACACACCGAGCCATTCACCCCTCCACTTT
TRBJ1-3 - TRBV6-5 - CASQVGTTIYF TGTGCCAGCCAGGTCGGAACCACCATATATTTT
TRBJ2-7 TRBD2 TRBV13 - CASSPSGLSDEQYF TGTGCCAGCAGCCCTAGCGGCCTTTCGGACGAGCAGTACTTC
TRBJ1-1 TRBD1 TRBV6-4 many CASSDSDRGEAFF TGTGCCAGCAGTGACTCGGACAGGGGCGAAGCTTTCTTT
TRBJ2-3 TRBD2 TRBV2 - CASSEGGSGGDTDTQYF TGTGCCAGCAGTGAAGGCGGTAGCGGGGGGGACACAGATACGCAGTATTTT
TRBJ1-1 TRBD1 TRBV5-6 - CASETGAEAFF TGTGCCAGCGAGACAGGGGCTGAAGCTTTCTTT
TRBJ2-3 TRBD2 TRBV2 - CASSEEGTSGEGDTQYF TGTGCCAGCAGTGAAGAGGGGACTAGCGGGGAGGGGGATACGCAGTATTTT
TRBJ2-4 - TRBV9 - CASSETENIQYF TGTGCCAGCAGCGAGACAGAAAACATTCAGTACTTC
TRBJ1-1 - TRBV6-6 - CAIKQVMNTEAFF TGTGCCATCAAACAGGTGATGAACACTGAAGCTTTCTTT
TRBJ2-3 - TRBV11-2 - CAIHRGGTQYF TGTGCCATCCACAGAGGGGGTACGCAGTATTTT
TRBJ1-5 - TRBV2 few CATLGQNNQPQHF TGTGCCACCCTTGGACAGAACAATCAGCCCCAGCATTTT
TRBJ2-7 TRBD2 TRBV5-5 - CASSRLALTYEQYF TGTGCCAGCAGTCGACTAGCGCTAACCTACGAGCAGTACTTC
TRBJ1-1 - TRBV15 - CATNLGGGRAFF TGTGCCACCAACCTGGGAGGCGGTAGGGCTTTCTTT
TRBJ1-2 - TRBV25-1 few CASSEPGFMAYGYTF TGTGCCAGCAGTGAACCGGGGTTTATGGCCTATGGCTACACCTTC
TRBJ2-7 - TRBV6-6 - CASSYDSASYEQYF TGTGCCAGCAGTTACGACAGTGCTTCCTACGAGCAGTACTTC
TRBJ1-2 - TRBV5-6 - CASSLGTVYYGYTF TGTGCCAGCAGCTTGGGGACAGTCTACTATGGCTACACCTTC
TRBJ2-7 TRBD1 TRBV10-2 - CASYPGQGSYEQYF TGCGCCAGCTACCCGGGACAGGGTTCCTACGAGCAGTACTTC
TRBJ2-2 - TRBV9 - CASSTEGVSTGELFF TGTGCCAGCAGCACCGAAGGGGTATCCACCGGGGAGCTGTTTTTT
TRBJ1-1 - TRBV7-8 - CASSLTANTEAFF TGTGCCAGCAGCCTGACAGCCAACACTGAAGCTTTCTTT
TRBJ2-3 TRBD2 TRBV7-6 - CASSFGSSGGGTDTQYF TGTGCCAGCAGCTTTGGTTCAAGCGGGGGGGGCACAGATACGCAGTATTTT
TRBJ2-2 - TRBV9 - CASSVADSPNTGELFF TGTGCCAGCAGCGTAGCGGACAGCCCCAACACCGGGGAGCTGTTTTTT
TRBJ1-3 - TRBV19 - CASSPGGNTIYF TGTGCCAGTAGCCCTGGCGGAAACACCATATATTTT
TRBJ2-2 TRBD1 TRBV15 - CATSTGQELTGELFF TGTGCCACCAGCACCGGACAGGAACTTACCGGGGAGCTGTTTTTT
TRBJ1-5 TRBD1 TRBV5-6 - CASSLRGQNQPQHF TGTGCCAGCAGCCTGAGGGGACAGAATCAGCCCCAGCATTTT
TRBJ1-5 - TRBV19 - CASHREGQPQHF TGTGCCAGTCACAGGGAGGGCCAGCCCCAGCATTTT
TRBJ2-5 - TRBV9 - CASSAAGQETQYF TGTGCCAGCTCTGCAGCGGGTCAAGAGACCCAGTACTTC
TRBJ2-1 - TRBV6-1 - CASSDSYRARDYNEQFF TGTGCCAGCAGTGATTCTTACAGGGCCCGGGACTACAATGAGCAGTTCTTC
TRBJ1-2 - TRBV7-9 once CASSAEWTPLGYTF TGTGCCAGCAGCGCCGAGTGGACACCCTTGGGCTACACCTTC
TRBJ1-5 TRBD1 TRBV19 few CASSPRDRGNHQPQHF TGTGCCAGTAGTCCAAGGGACAGGGGAAATCATCAGCCCCAGCATTTT
TRBJ2-7 TRBD2 TRBV30 - CAWSRLAGGKEQYF TGTGCCTGGAGCCGACTAGCGGGGGGGAAGGAGCAGTACTTC
TRBJ2-1 - TRBV9 - CASSSTGHPSYNEQFF TGTGCCAGCAGCTCCACGGGACATCCCTCCTACAATGAGCAGTTCTTC
TRBJ1-1 TRBD1 TRBV9 - CASSVGTGDTEAFF TGTGCCAGCAGCGTAGGGACAGGGGACACTGAAGCTTTCTTT
TRBJ1-2 - TRBV13 - CASSLGGTPNYGYTF TGTGCCAGCAGCTTAGGGGGGACACCAAACTATGGCTACACCTTC
TRBJ2-3 TRBD2 TRBV7-2 - CASSLGWAGGTDTQYF TGTGCCAGCAGCTTAGGTTGGGCGGGGGGCACAGATACGCAGTATTTT
TRBJ1-5 TRBD1 TRBV6-6 - CASSYDRDSNQPQHF TGTGCCAGCAGTTACGACAGGGATAGCAATCAGCCCCAGCATTTT
TRBJ2-1 - TRBV13 - CASSLEGLIYNEQFF TGTGCCAGCAGCTTAGAAGGACTGATTTACAATGAGCAGTTCTTC
TRBJ2-2 - TRBV5-6 - CASSPTEPGEDTGELFF TGTGCCAGCAGCCCTACAGAACCCGGGGAAGACACCGGGGAGCTGTTTTTT
TRBJ2-3 - TRBV27 - CASSFRGPDTQYF TGTGCCAGCAGTTTTCGAGGCCCAGATACGCAGTATTTT
TRBJ1-1 - TRBV25-1 - CASGPRKGTSTEAFF TGTGCCAGTGGTCCGAGGAAGGGGACAAGCACTGAAGCTTTCTTT
TRBJ1-2 - TRBV2 - CASRDARSGVNGYTF TGTGCCAGCAGGGATGCCCGGAGTGGAGTTAATGGCTACACCTTC
TRBJ1-1 - TRBV9 - CASSVGAVSEAFF TGTGCCAGCAGCGTAGGGGCAGTCTCTGAAGCTTTCTTT
TRBJ1-1 - TRBV6-6 once CASTVNPKTEAFF TGTGCCAGCACAGTCAATCCCAAGACTGAAGCTTTCTTT
TRBJ2-5 - TRBV6-1 - CASSETGELKTQYF TGTGCCAGCAGTGAAACGGGGGAATTGAAGACCCAGTACTTC
TRBJ1-5 TRBD1 TRBV5-8 - CASSLPDRLAGDQPQHF TGTGCCAGCAGCCTACCGGACAGGTTGGCCGGCGATCAGCCCCAGCATTTT
TRBJ2-7 - TRBV9 - CASSPGHLPPYEQYF TGTGCCAGCAGCCCAGGCCACCTACCACCCTACGAGCAGTACTTC
TRBJ2-1 TRBD1 TRBV9 - CASRRQGGYEQFF TGTGCCAGCAGACGACAGGGGGGCTATGAGCAGTTCTTC
TRBJ1-5 - TRBV15 - CATSRGEEYNQPQHF TGTGCCACCAGCAGAGGCGAGGAGTACAATCAGCCCCAGCATTTT